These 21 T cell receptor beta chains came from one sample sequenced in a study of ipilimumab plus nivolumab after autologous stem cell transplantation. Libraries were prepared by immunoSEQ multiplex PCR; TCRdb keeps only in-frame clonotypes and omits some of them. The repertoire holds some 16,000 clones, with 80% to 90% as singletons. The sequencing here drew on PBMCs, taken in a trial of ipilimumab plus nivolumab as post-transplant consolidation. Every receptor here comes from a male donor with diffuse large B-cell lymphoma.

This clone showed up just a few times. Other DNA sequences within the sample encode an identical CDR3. The CDR3 spells CASSPDRGGNQPQHF. The CDR3, as DNA: TGTGCCAGCTCACCGGACAGGGGCGGCAATCAGCCCCAGCATTTT. V gene TRBV18 combines with J gene TRBJ1-5; 9 nucleotides match TRBD1. Germline CDR1 reads KGHSH; CDR2 reads LQKENI. Trimming at V came to 3 bases and at J to 2 bases, leaving 2 bases not matched to a gene. The CDR3 runs to 15 residues.

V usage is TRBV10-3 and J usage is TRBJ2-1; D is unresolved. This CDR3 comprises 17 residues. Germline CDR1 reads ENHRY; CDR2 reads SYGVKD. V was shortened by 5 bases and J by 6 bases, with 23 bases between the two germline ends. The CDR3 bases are TGTGCCATCAGTAACTTCCCCGGCCCCACACGCTCCAATGAGCAGTTCTTC. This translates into CAISNFPGPTRSNEQFF.

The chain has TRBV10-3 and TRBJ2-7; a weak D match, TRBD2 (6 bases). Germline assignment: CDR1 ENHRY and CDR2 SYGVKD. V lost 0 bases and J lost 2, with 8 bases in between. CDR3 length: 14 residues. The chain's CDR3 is CAISESTGAYEQYF. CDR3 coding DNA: TGTGCCATCAGTGAGTCGACGGGGGCCTACGAGCAGTACTTC.

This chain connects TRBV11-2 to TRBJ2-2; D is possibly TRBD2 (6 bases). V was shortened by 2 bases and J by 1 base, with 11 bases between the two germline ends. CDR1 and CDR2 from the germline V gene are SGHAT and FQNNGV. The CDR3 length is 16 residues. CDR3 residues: CASSLRTTVNTGELFF. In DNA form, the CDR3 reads TGTGCCAGCAGCTTAAGGACTACCGTGAACACCGGGGAGCTGTTTTTT.

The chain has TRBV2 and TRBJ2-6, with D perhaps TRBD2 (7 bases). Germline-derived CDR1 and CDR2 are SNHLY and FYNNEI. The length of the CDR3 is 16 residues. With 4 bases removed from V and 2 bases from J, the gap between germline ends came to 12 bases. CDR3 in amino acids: CASSVRGAAGANVLTF. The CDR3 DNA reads TGTGCCAGCAGTGTTCGGGGGGCGGCTGGGGCCAACGTCCTGACTTTC.

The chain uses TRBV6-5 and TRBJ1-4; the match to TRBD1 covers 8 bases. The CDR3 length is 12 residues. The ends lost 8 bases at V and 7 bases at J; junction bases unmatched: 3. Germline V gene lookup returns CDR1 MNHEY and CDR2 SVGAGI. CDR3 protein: CASRDRGEKLFF. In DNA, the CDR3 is TGTGCCAGCCGAGACAGGGGTGAAAAACTGTTTTTT.

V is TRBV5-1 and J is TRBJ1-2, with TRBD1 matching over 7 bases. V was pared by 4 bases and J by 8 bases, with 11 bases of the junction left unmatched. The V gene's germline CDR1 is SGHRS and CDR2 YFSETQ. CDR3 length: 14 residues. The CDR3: CASSRGQEIGGYTF. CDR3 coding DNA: TGCGCCAGCAGCCGAGGACAGGAGATCGGAGGCTACACCTTC.

This chain's CDR3 is CASSDYEGTTDTQYF. The CDR3, as DNA: TGTGCCAGCAGCGATTATGAGGGTACGACAGATACGCAGTATTTT. The J gene is TRBJ2-3, the V gene TRBV9; maybe TRBD2 (5 bases). This CDR3 has 15 amino acids. Germline CDR1 and CDR2: SGDLS and YYNGEE. V lost 3 bases to trimming and J lost 3 bases, with 14 bases between them.

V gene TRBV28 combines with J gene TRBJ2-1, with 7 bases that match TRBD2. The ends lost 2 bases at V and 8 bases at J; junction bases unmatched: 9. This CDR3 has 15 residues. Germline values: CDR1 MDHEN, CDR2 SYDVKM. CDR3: CASSLISGGRHEQFF. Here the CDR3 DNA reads TGTGCCAGCAGTTTAATTTCGGGGGGAAGGCATGAGCAGTTCTTC.

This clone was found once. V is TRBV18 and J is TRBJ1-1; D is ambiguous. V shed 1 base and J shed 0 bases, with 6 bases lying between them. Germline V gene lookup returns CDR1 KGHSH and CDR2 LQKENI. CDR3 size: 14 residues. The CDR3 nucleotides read TGTGCCAGCTCACCACAGGGCGTGAACACTGAAGCTTTCTTT. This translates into CASSPQGVNTEAFF.

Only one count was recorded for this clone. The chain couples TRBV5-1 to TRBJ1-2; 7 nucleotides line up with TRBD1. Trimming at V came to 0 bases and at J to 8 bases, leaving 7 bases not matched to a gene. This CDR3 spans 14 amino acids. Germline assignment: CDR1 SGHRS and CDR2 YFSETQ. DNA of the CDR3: TGCGCCAGCAGCTTGGGACAGGGCCTGGAGGGCTACACCTTC. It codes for CASSLGQGLEGYTF.

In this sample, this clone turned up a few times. Here the CDR3 DNA reads TGTGCCAGCAGCCCGAGGACTACTGGTAATGAGCAGTTCTTC. This sequence encodes CASSPRTTGNEQFF. The rearrangement uses TRBV11-3 and TRBJ2-1; a weak D match, TRBD2 (6 bases). Trimming removed 5 bases at V and 7 bases at J, with 15 bases between. CDR1 is SGHNT, CDR2 YENEEA, per germline. The CDR3 covers 14 residues.

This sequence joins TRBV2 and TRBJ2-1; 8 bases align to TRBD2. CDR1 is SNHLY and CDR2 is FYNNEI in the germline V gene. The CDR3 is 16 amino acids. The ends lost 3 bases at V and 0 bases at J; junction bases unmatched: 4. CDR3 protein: CASSDPSGFSYNEQFF. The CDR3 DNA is TGTGCCAGCAGTGATCCTAGCGGGTTCTCCTACAATGAGCAGTTCTTC.

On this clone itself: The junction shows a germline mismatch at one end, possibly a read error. The CDR3 spells CASSLGAQGTVEAFF. As DNA, the CDR3 is TGTGCTAGCAGCTTAGGGGCCCAGGGAACGGTTGAAGCTTTCTTT. The V gene is TRBV7-7, the J gene TRBJ1-1, with a possible D match to TRBD1 (5 bases). CDR3 length: 15 amino acids. The germline gives CDR1 SSHAT, CDR2 FNYEAQ (reference sequence).

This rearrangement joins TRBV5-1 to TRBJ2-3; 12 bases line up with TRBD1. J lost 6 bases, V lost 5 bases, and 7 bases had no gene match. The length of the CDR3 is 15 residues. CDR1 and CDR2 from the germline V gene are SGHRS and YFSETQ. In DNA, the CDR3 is TGCGCCAGCAGTAGCGGGACAGGGGGCGCGGATACGCAGTATTTT. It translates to CASSSGTGGADTQYF. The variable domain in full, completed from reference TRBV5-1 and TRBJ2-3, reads KAGVTQTPRYLIKTRGQQVTLSCSPISGHRSVSWYQQTPGQGLQFLFEYFSETQRNKGNFPGRFSGRQFSNSRSEMNVSTLELGDSALYLCASSSGTGGADTQYFGPGTRLTVL.

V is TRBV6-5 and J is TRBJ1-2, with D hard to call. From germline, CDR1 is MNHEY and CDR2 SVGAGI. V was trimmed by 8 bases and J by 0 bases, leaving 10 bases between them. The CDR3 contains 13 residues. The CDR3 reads CASSASANYGYTF. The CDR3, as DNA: TGTGCCAGCTCGGCCAGCGCTAACTATGGCTACACCTTC.

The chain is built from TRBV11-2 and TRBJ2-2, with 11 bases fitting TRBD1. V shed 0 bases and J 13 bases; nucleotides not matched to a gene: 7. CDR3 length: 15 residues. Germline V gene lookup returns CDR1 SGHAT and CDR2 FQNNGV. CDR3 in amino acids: CASSLETGQGGRLFF. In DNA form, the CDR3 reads TGTGCCAGCAGCTTAGAGACGGGACAGGGGGGAAGGCTGTTTTTT.

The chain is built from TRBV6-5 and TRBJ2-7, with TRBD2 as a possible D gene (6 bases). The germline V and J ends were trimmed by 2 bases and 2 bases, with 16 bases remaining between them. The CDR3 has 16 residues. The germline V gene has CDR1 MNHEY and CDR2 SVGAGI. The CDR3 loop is CASSYGTQGGTYEQYF. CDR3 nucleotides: TGTGCCAGCAGTTACGGGACTCAGGGAGGAACCTACGAGCAGTACTTC.

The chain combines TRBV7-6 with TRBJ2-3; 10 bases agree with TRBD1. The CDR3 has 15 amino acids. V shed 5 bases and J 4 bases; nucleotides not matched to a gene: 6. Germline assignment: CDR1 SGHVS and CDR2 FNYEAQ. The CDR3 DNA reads TGTGCCAGCAGCCTAGGTGGGACAGGGGCAGATACGCAGTATTTT. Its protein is CASSLGGTGADTQYF.

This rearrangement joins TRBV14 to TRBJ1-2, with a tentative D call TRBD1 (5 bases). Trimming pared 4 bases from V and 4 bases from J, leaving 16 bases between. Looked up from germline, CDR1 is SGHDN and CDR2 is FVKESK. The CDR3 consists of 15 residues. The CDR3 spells CASSPHGRVIYGYTF. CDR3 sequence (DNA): TGTGCCAGCAGCCCCCATGGCAGGGTAATCTATGGCTACACCTTC.

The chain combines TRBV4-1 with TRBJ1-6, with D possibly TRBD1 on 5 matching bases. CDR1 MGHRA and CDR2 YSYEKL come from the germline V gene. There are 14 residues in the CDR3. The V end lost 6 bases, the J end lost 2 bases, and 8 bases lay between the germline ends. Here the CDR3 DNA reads TGCGCCAGCAGGGGGGGTACCTATAATTCACCCCTCCACTTT. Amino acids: CASRGGTYNSPLHF.